This T cell receptor (beta chain) was sequenced during a study of post-analysis software for immune sequencing data. Study at large: In terms of disease course, relapsing-remitting, secondary progressive and progressive-relapsing multiple sclerosis were included.

Study observations and caveats: TRBV5-6, TRBV5-1 and TRBV20-1 were among several TRBV segments more frequent in patients than controls.

Incorporated into the TCR beta cDNA libraries were unique molecular identifiers, which served to reduce PCR and sequencing biases. T cells, about 0.9 to 11 million of them, yielded roughly 550,000 cDNA molecules. From the PCR reads, TCRdb called clonotypes with MiXCR, one entry per CDR3 protein. Of roughly 600,000 distinct CDR3 sequences listed, 44% are singletons. This clonotype was detected many times. What it binds is unknown. V lost 0 bases, J lost 10 bases, and 4 bases stayed unmatched. The CDR3 spans 15 residues. Germline loops: CDR1 SGHTA, CDR2 FQGNSA. This chain links TRBV7-2 with TRBJ2-1, with 12 positions matching TRBD2. The TCR originated in a girl between 5 and 17 years old with multiple sclerosis. The sample comprised blood. The CDR3 DNA follows: TGTGCCAGCAGCTTAGCGGGACTAGCGGGTGCCGAGCAGTTCTTC. Protein: CASSLAGLAGAEQFF.